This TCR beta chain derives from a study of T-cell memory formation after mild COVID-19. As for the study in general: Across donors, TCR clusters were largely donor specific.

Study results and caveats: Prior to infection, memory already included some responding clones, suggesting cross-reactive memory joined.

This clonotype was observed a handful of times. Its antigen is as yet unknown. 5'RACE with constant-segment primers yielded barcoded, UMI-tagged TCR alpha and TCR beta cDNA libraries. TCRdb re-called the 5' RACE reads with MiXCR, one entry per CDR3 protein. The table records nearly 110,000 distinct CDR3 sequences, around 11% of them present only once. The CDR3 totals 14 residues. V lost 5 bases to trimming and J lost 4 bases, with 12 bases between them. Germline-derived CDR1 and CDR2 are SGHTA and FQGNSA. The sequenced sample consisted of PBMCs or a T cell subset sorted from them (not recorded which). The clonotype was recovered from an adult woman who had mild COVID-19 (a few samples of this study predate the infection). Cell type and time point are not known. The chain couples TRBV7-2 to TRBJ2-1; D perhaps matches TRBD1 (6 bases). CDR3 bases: TGTGCCAGCAGCATCGGACAGTTATACAATGAGCAGTTCTTC. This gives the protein CASSIGQLYNEQFF.